This T cell receptor beta chain came from a study of T cells in Graves' hyperthyroidism and ophthalmopathy. Pregnant or lactating patients were excluded, as were those with uncontrolled infection or other autoimmune disease. Study-wide findings and caveats: Blood shared most expanded thyroid clonotypes above 0.001. Classification by a 13 V-J model distinguished ophthalmopathy from stable hyperthyroidism.

V lost 0 bases and J lost 2; bases outside the gene matches: 4. The CDR3 runs 16 residues. Germline lookup yields CDR1 MNHEY and CDR2 SMNVEV (reference sequence). Regions amplified from RNA transcripts were the TCR beta CDR3 regions. A first-round RT-PCR of the TCR CDR3 used the HTBI primer set. Each CDR3 protein gets one entry after TCRdb re-called the multiplex PCR reads with MiXCR. Counted here are fewer than 650,000 distinct CDR3 sequences, about 15% occurring once; the ten biggest clones make up over 3.5%. This clonotype has at least ten counts. Its antigen is unidentified. The TCR was taken from a woman in her 40s with Graves' ophthalmopathy. The material sequenced was blood. The chain couples TRBV27 to TRBJ2-7; TRBD2 agrees at 10 bases. Here the CDR3 DNA reads TGTGCCAGCAGTTTATCGTGGCTAGCGGGAGCCTACGAGCAGTACTTC. Its translation is CASSLSWLAGAYEQYF.